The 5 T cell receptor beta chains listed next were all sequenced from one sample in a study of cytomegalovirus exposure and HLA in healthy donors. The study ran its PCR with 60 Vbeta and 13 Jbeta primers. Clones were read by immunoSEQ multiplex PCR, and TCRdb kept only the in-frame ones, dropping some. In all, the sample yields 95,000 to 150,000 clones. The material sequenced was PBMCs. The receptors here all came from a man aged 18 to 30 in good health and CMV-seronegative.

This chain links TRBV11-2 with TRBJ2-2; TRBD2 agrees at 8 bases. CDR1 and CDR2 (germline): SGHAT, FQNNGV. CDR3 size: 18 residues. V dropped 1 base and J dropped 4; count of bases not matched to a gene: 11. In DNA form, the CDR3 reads TGTGCCAGCAGCTTAGGGCCAGCGGGAGTTGGGAGCACCGGGGAGCTGTTTTTT. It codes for CASSLGPAGVGSTGELFF.

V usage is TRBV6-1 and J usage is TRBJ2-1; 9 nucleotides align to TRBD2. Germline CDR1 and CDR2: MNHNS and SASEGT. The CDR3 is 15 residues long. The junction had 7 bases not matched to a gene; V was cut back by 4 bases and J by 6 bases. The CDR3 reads CASSVGGRALNEQFF. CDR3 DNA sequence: TGTGCCAGCAGTGTAGGCGGGAGGGCCCTCAATGAGCAGTTCTTC.

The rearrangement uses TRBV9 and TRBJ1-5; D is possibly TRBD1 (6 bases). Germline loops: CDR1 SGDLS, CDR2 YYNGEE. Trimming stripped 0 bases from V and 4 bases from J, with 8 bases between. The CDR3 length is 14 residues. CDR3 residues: CASSVEGTNQPQHF. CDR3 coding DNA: TGTGCCAGCAGCGTAGAGGGGACAAATCAGCCCCAGCATTTT.

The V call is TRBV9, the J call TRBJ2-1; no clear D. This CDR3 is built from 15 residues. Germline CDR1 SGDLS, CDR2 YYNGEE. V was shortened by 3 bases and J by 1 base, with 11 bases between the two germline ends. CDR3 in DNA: TGTGCCAGCAGCGGTCACTTGATTTCCTACAATGAGCAGTTCTTC. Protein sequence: CASSGHLISYNEQFF.

The CDR3 here is CASSSRTGGVNYGYTF. For the CDR3, the DNA is TGTGCCAGCAGCTCCAGGACAGGGGGCGTCAACTATGGCTACACCTTC. This chain joins TRBV11-2 and TRBJ1-2; 11 bases agree with TRBD1. V trimming: 4 bases; J trimming: 2 bases; junction bases outside the gene matches: 6. CDR1 is SGHAT, CDR2 FQNNGV, per germline. The CDR3 contains 16 residues.